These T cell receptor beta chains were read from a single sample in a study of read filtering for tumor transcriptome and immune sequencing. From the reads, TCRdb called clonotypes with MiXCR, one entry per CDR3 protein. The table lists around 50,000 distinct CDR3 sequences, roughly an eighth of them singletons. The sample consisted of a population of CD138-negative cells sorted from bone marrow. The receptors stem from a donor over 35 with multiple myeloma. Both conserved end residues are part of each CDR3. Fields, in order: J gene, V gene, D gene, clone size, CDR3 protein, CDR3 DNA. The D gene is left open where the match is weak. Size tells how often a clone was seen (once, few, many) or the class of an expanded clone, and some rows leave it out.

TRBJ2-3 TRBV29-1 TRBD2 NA CSVGPLTSDLFENTDTQYF TGCAGCGTTGGCCCCCTGACTAGCGACCTTTTTGAAAACACAGATACGCAGTATTTT
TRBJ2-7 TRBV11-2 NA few CASSSQRGSYEQYF TGTGCCAGCAGCTCGCAGAGGGGTTCCTACGAGCAGTACTTC
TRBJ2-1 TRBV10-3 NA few CAIGDPGYNEQFF TGTGCCATCGGTGATCCCGGGTACAATGAGCAGTTCTTC
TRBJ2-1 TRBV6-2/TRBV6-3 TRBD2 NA CASSPGLPTSSYNGQFF TGTGCCAGCAGCCCGGGACTACCCACGAGCTCCTACAATGGGCAGTTCTTC
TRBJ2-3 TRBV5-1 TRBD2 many CASHVERGISSTDTQYF TGCGCCAGCCACGTAGAGCGGGGGATATCTAGCACAGATACGCAGTATTTT
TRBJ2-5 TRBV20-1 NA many CSAGARETQYF TGCAGTGCAGGGGCCAGGGAGACCCAGTACTTC
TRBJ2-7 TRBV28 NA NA CASSLFTQGSEQYF TGTGCCAGCAGTTTATTTACGCAGGGTTCCGAGCAGTACTTC
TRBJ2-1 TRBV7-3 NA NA CASSPTGGLYNERFF TGTGCCAGCAGCCCCACGGGGGGCCTCTACAATGAGCGGTTCTTC
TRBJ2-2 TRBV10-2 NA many CASTEGDTGELFF TGCGCCAGCACAGAGGGGGACACCGGGGAGCTGTTTTTT
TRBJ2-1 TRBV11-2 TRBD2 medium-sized CASSFQRGGGNEQFF TGTGCCAGCAGCTTTCAGCGGGGGGGAGGGAATGAGCAGTTCTTC
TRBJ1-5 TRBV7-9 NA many CASSGFGVSNQPQHF TGTGCCAGCAGCGGGTTTGGGGTTAGCAATCAGCCCCAGCATTTT
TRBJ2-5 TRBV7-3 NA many CASSLTGTLQETQYF TGTGCCAGCAGCTTAACGGGAACCCTCCAAGAGACCCAGTACTTC
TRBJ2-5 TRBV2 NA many CASSESRVGETQYF TGTGCCAGCAGTGAAAGCAGGGTTGGAGAGACCCAGTACTTC
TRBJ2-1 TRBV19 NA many CASSWSKYNEQFF TGTGCCAGTAGTTGGTCGAAATACAATGAGCAGTTCTTC
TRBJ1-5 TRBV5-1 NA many CASSPQSNQPQHF TGCGCCAGCAGCCCACAGAGTAATCAGCCCCAGCATTTT
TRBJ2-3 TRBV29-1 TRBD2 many CSVDTPSGDDTQYF TGCAGCGTTGATACCCCTAGCGGGGACGATACGCAGTATTTT
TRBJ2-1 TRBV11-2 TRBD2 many CASSFFRLAGGAYNEQFF TGTGCCAGCAGCTTTTTTAGACTAGCGGGGGGGGCCTACAATGAGCAGTTCTTC
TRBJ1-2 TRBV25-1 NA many CASSRDTQNGYTF TGTGCCAGCAGCCGGGACACCCAGAATGGCTACACCTTC